One sample yielded the 30 T cell receptor beta chains listed below, sequenced in a study of CD8 T cells in Susac syndrome. RNA amounts of about 0.5 to 1 ug underwent reverse transcription with random hexamers. Via MiXCR, TCRdb re-called the immunoSEQ multiplex PCR reads, giving one row per CDR3 protein. Found here are a few hundred thousand distinct CDR3 sequences, 94% of them singletons; the top ten hold roughly 0.14%. Sequenced: CD4+ T cells from PBMCs. The receptors shown here come from a human donor with Susac syndrome.

The gene calls are TRBV29-1 and TRBJ1-2; 10 nucleotides line up with TRBD1. CDR3 length: 11 amino acids. V was clipped by 7 bases and J by 11 bases; unmatched bases: 7. Germline assignment: CDR1 SQVTM and CDR2 ANQGSEA. CDR3 DNA sequence: TGCAGCGCACTTGACAGGGGGCAGTACACCTTC. Amino acid sequence: CSALDRGQYTF.

The rearrangement links TRBV5-1 to TRBJ2-3, with a weak D call TRBD1 (7 bases). Germline V lookup: CDR1 SGHRS, CDR2 YFSETQ. This CDR3 has 15 amino acids. Trimming cost V 1 base and J 6 bases, with 15 bases left between them. The CDR3 DNA follows: TGCGCCAGCAGCTTGAACAGGGGAGGTTCGGATACGCAGTATTTT. The encoded protein is CASSLNRGGSDTQYF.

This clonotype was recorded once. The genes are TRBV5-1 and TRBJ2-1; the match to TRBD2 covers 7 bases. With 1 base clipped from V and 6 bases from J, the junction kept 7 bases outside the gene matches. The CDR3 sequence is 15 residues long. CDR1 is SGHRS and CDR2 is YFSETQ in the germline V gene. CDR3 protein: CASSLPGLLGNEQFF. The CDR3 DNA is TGCGCCAGCAGCTTGCCGGGACTATTAGGCAATGAGCAGTTCTTC.

The V gene is TRBV2, the J gene TRBJ2-1; 8 positions agree with TRBD2. The junction had 8 bases not matched to a gene; V was cut back by 6 bases and J by 4 bases. This CDR3 contains 15 residues. The germline gives CDR1 SNHLY, CDR2 FYNNEI. The CDR3 DNA is TGTGCCAGCAGCCGGGGGGGCATATCTTACAATGAGCAGTTCTTC. Translated: CASSRGGISYNEQFF.

The chain uses TRBV30 and TRBJ1-1; maybe TRBD1 (5 bases). This CDR3 spans 11 amino acids. Looked up from germline, CDR1 is GTSNPN and CDR2 is SVGIG (reference sequence). The V end lost 4 bases, the J end lost 5 bases, and 8 bases lay between the germline ends. CDR3 DNA sequence: TGTGCCTGGACTCGGACAACTGAAGCTTTCTTT. Its translation: CAWTRTTEAFF. Using reference TRBV30 and TRBJ1-1 for the parts outside the CDR3, the full variable domain is SQTIHQWPATLVQPVGSPLSLECTVEGTSNPNLYWYRQAAGRGLQLLFYSVGIGQISSEVPQNLSASRPQDRQFILSSKKLLLSDSGFYLCAWTRTTEAFFGQGTRLTVV.

This sequence joins TRBV5-6 and TRBJ2-2, with a weak D call TRBD2 (5 bases). Germline lookup yields CDR1 SGHDT and CDR2 YYEEEE. The CDR3 has 16 residues. The ends were cut back, 0 bases at V and 2 bases at J, with 11 bases in the middle. The CDR3 sequence: CASSLEGVSNTGELFF. The CDR3 coding sequence is TGTGCCAGCAGCTTGGAGGGAGTTTCCAACACCGGGGAGCTGTTTTTT.

The chain carries TRBV30 and TRBJ2-3, with 10 bases fitting TRBD2. This CDR3 region has 14 residues. The J segment lost 5 bases and the V segment lost 5 bases, leaving 7 bases of the junction unmatched. The germline V gene has CDR1 GTSNPN and CDR2 SVGIG (reference sequence). CDR3: CAWASGGVGDTQYF. For the CDR3, the DNA is TGTGCCTGGGCCAGCGGGGGGGTTGGAGATACGCAGTATTTT.

V and J are TRBV12-3 or TRBV12-4 and TRBJ2-5; D may be TRBD1 or TRBD2 (6 bases each). The germline V and J ends were trimmed by 5 bases and 4 bases, with 20 bases remaining between them. CDR3 length equals 16 residues. Here the CDR3 DNA reads TGTGCCAGCAGTCCAGCAAGACTAGGAGGGGGAGAGACCCAGTACTTC. Amino acid sequence: CASSPARLGGGETQYF.

The chain combines TRBV7-3 with TRBJ2-5; 9 bases fit TRBD1. The CDR3 length is 13 residues. Germline trimming cut 5 bases from V and 4 bases from J; bases unmatched to any gene: 2. In germline, CDR1 is SGHTA, CDR2 FQGTGA. The CDR3 sequence: CASSMGQGETQYF. The DNA for the CDR3 is TGTGCCAGCAGCATGGGACAGGGAGAGACCCAGTACTTC.

The J gene is TRBJ2-4, the V gene TRBV20-1; perhaps TRBD1 as D (5 bases). V gave up 5 bases and J gave up 3 bases, with 17 bases separating them. Germline values: CDR1 DFQATT, CDR2 SNEGSKA (reference sequence). This CDR3 is 15 amino acids long. The CDR3 nucleotides are TGCAGTGCTTTAGGGGTATTGCGAGGCAAAAACATTCAGTACTTC. Translated, it gives CSALGVLRGKNIQYF.

The chain is built from TRBV29-1 and TRBJ2-2, with TRBD2 matching over 11 bases. The V gene end was trimmed by 7 bases and the J gene end by 6 bases; junction bases not matched to a gene: 7. Per germline, CDR1 SQVTM and CDR2 ANQGSEA. The CDR3 runs to 14 residues. The CDR3 here is CSGRLAGIPGELFF. In DNA, the CDR3 is TGCAGCGGCAGACTAGCGGGGATCCCCGGGGAGCTGTTTTTT.

The genes are TRBV30 and TRBJ2-7, with D uncertain. The CDR3 covers 12 residues. CDR1 is GTSNPN, CDR2 SVGIG, per germline (reference sequence). V shed 5 bases and J shed 3 bases, with 11 bases lying between them. The CDR3 sequence: CAWSRSGYEQYF. Here the CDR3 DNA reads TGTGCCTGGTCCAGGTCGGGCTACGAGCAGTACTTC.

This sequence joins TRBV6-5 and TRBJ1-2; D not resolved. Germline V gene lookup returns CDR1 MNHEY and CDR2 SVGAGI. V lost 7 bases and J 2 bases, leaving 14 bases between the germline ends. The CDR3 has 14 amino acids. The CDR3 loop is CASTSPDGNYGYTF. The CDR3 DNA follows: TGTGCCAGCACCTCCCCGGACGGAAACTATGGCTACACCTTC.

In this sample, this clonotype turned up once. V is TRBV5-1 and J is TRBJ1-2; tentatively, D is TRBD1 (6 bases). The CDR3 runs 14 residues. Germline CDR1 and CDR2: SGHRS and YFSETQ. Trimming removed 5 bases at V and 1 base at J, with 12 bases between. In nucleotides, the CDR3 is TGCGCCAGCAGACCCGGACAGAGTAACTATGGCTACACCTTC. Translation: CASRPGQSNYGYTF.

The count of this clonotype is one. The V gene is TRBV11-2, the J gene TRBJ2-5; D gene uncertain. The CDR3 has 11 amino acids. V lost 6 bases to trimming and J lost 5 bases, with 7 bases between them. From germline, CDR1 is SGHAT and CDR2 FQNNGV. CDR3 loop: CASRAVETQYF. The CDR3 coding sequence is TGTGCCAGCAGGGCTGTGGAGACCCAGTACTTC.

V and J are TRBV5-1 and TRBJ1-4; D is uncertain. This CDR3 spans 15 amino acids. The germline V gene has CDR1 SGHRS and CDR2 YFSETQ. Trimming removed 2 bases from V and 4 bases from J, with 12 bases in between. DNA for the CDR3: TGCGCCAGCAGCTTAGGAACGGTCCATAATGAAAAACTGTTTTTT. It translates to CASSLGTVHNEKLFF.

The rearrangement joins TRBV29-1 to TRBJ1-4, with D possibly being TRBD1 (6 bases). The ends were cut back, 6 bases at V and 8 bases at J, with 19 bases in the middle. The CDR3 length is 14 residues. The germline V gene has CDR1 SQVTM and CDR2 ANQGSEA. DNA for the CDR3: TGCAGCGTGGCAACCGGGACAAATGTGGAAAAACTGTTTTTT. The encoded protein is CSVATGTNVEKLFF.

This chain uses TRBV9 with TRBJ1-6, with D tentatively TRBD1 (5 bases). This CDR3 region has 15 residues. V lost 1 base and J lost 10, with 15 bases in between. Germline CDR1 SGDLS, CDR2 YYNGEE. CDR3 in amino acids: CASSVLGGENSPLHF. CDR3 nucleotides: TGTGCCAGCAGCGTATTGGGAGGGGAAAACTCACCCCTCCACTTT.

The chain couples TRBV6-2 or TRBV6-3 to TRBJ1-5; TRBD1 matches 7 bases. The CDR3 consists of 17 residues. Germline lookup yields CDR1 MNHEY and CDR2 SVGEGT. V lost 2 bases to trimming and J lost 12 bases; unmatched junction nucleotides: 19. Written as DNA, the CDR3 is TGTGCCAGCAGTTACGCCTTTGACAGGGCCGCCGAGATCGGCCAGCATTTT. It is translated as CASSYAFDRAAEIGQHF.

The chain combines TRBV18 with TRBJ1-5; D gene unclear. CDR1 and CDR2 (germline): KGHSH, LQKENI. V lost 3 bases and J lost 8, with 11 bases in between. The CDR3 contains 13 residues. The chain's CDR3 is CASSPVDLEPQHF. The CDR3 coding sequence is TGTGCCAGCTCACCCGTTGATTTGGAGCCCCAGCATTTT.

The rearrangement uses TRBV5-1 and TRBJ2-1; D is unclear. The ends were cut back, 1 base at V and 8 bases at J, with 7 bases in the middle. The CDR3 runs to 12 residues. The germline gives CDR1 SGHRS, CDR2 YFSETQ. The CDR3 sequence: CASSLTPDEQFF. The CDR3 DNA sequence: TGCGCCAGCAGCTTGACCCCAGATGAGCAGTTCTTC.

The rearrangement uses TRBV7-6 and TRBJ2-1; possible D gene TRBD1, 5 bases. The germline CDR1 and CDR2 sequences are SGHVS and FNYEAQ. CDR3 length: 15 residues. Trimming took off 2 bases at V and 9 bases at J, with 17 bases between the two ends. The CDR3 is CASSLTLLQAPEQFF. CDR3 DNA: TGTGCCAGCAGCTTAACCTTGTTACAGGCCCCTGAGCAGTTCTTC.

V usage is TRBV7-2 and J usage is TRBJ2-1; 8 nucleotides match TRBD2. The CDR3 runs to 16 residues. V shed 5 bases, J shed 8 bases, and the junction held 14 bases outside the gene matches. Germline V gene lookup returns CDR1 SGHTA and CDR2 FQGNSA. The CDR3 loop reads CASSQPGGGFYDEQFF. The DNA for the CDR3 is TGTGCCAGCAGCCAACCTGGCGGGGGGTTTTACGATGAGCAGTTCTTC.

The chain joins TRBV20-1 to TRBJ2-3; D ambiguous. Trimming cost V 0 bases and J 2 bases, with 21 bases left between them. The CDR3 extends over 18 amino acids. The germline CDR1 and CDR2 sequences are DFQATT and SNEGSKA (reference sequence). The CDR3 spells CSARDLSGRPSITDTQYF. CDR3 sequence (DNA): TGCAGTGCTAGAGATCTGTCTGGCCGTCCCTCTATCACAGATACGCAGTATTTT.

The rearrangement joins TRBV5-1 to TRBJ2-6, with D possibly matching TRBD2 (6 bases). Germline V gene lookup returns CDR1 SGHRS and CDR2 YFSETQ. With 3 bases removed from V and 0 bases from J, the gap between germline ends came to 13 bases. The length of the CDR3 is 17 residues. DNA of the CDR3: TGCGCCAGCAGCTCGGAGGGGCCAAGCTCTGGGGCCAACGTCCTGACTTTC. It codes for CASSSEGPSSGANVLTF. Using reference TRBV5-1 and TRBJ2-6 for the parts outside the CDR3, the full variable domain is KAGVTQTPRYLIKTRGQQVTLSCSPISGHRSVSWYQQTPGQGLQFLFEYFSETQRNKGNFPGRFSGRQFSNSRSEMNVSTLELGDSALYLCASSSEGPSSGANVLTFGAGSRLTVL.

The chain couples TRBV7-2 to TRBJ1-6; D ambiguous. CDR3 size: 13 residues. Germline V lookup: CDR1 SGHTA, CDR2 FQGNSA. Trimming removed 8 bases at V and 7 bases at J, with 12 bases between. DNA for the CDR3: TGTGCCAGCTCTACAGAACCCAATTCACCCCTCCACTTT. This sequence encodes CASSTEPNSPLHF.

The chain has TRBV5-5 and TRBJ2-5; D may be TRBD1 (6 bases). CDR3 length equals 15 residues. Germline assignment: CDR1 SGHKS and CDR2 YYEKEE (reference sequence). V lost 0 bases and J lost 5, with 14 bases in between. CDR3 sequence reads: CASSLGDIPRETQYF. CDR3 sequence (DNA): TGTGCCAGCAGCTTGGGGGACATCCCCAGGGAGACCCAGTACTTC.

The rearrangement links TRBV28 to TRBJ1-6, with 8 bases identical to TRBD1. The CDR3 length is 16 residues. V trimming: 4 bases; J trimming: 3 bases; junction bases outside the gene matches: 5. Germline-derived CDR1 and CDR2 are MDHEN and SYDVKM. CDR3 sequence reads: CASSSSTGGYNSPLHF. The CDR3 DNA sequence: TGTGCCAGCAGTTCAAGTACAGGGGGCTATAATTCACCCCTCCACTTT.

This rearrangement joins TRBV7-9 to TRBJ1-2; weak D call: TRBD1 (5 bases). Looked up from germline, CDR1 is SEHNR and CDR2 is FQNEAQ (reference sequence). V lost 2 bases to trimming and J lost 4 bases, with 11 bases between them. There are 14 residues in the CDR3. The chain's CDR3 is CASSLRQRSYGYTF. The CDR3 DNA reads TGTGCCAGCAGCTTAAGACAGCGTTCCTATGGCTACACCTTC. Full variable domain (remainder filled in from reference TRBV7-9 and TRBJ1-2): DTGVSQNPRHKITKRGQNVTFRCDPISEHNRLYWYRQTLGQGPEFLTYFQNEAQLEKSRLLSDRFSAERPKGSFSTLEIQRTEQGDSAMYLCASSLRQRSYGYTFGSGTRLTVV.

V gene TRBV29-1 combines with J gene TRBJ1-2; a possible D gene is TRBD1 (5 bases). V was clipped by 5 bases and J by 0 bases, with 22 bases between them. The CDR3 runs 17 residues. Germline assignment: CDR1 SQVTM and CDR2 ANQGSEA. The CDR3 nucleotides are TGCAGCGTTCTGCCCGCCGAGTGGGGCCGAACTAACTATGGCTACACCTTC. Translation: CSVLPAEWGRTNYGYTF. The whole variable domain, filled in from reference TRBV29-1 and TRBJ1-2, reads SAVISQKPSRDICQRGTSLTIQCQVDSQVTMMFWYRQQPGQSLTLIATANQGSEATYESGFVIDKFPISRPNLTFSTLTVSNMSPEDSSIYLCSVLPAEWGRTNYGYTFGSGTRLTVV.